The sequence of this T cell receptor beta chain was determined in a study of PD-1 blockade in mismatch repair-deficient tumors. TCRdb's copy holds only in-frame clones and misses some; the assay was immunoSEQ multiplex PCR. The sample lists roughly 120,000 clones, 88% occurring once. The TCR originated in an adult with mismatch repair-deficient cancer. This specimen was peripheral blood, taken just over 70 weeks after starting pembrolizumab.

The CDR3 sequence: CANTTGISRTSYPKYF. The CDR3 coding sequence is TGTGCCAACACGACAGGTATTAGTAGGACTAGCTACCCTAAGTACTTC. The V and J genes are TRBV7-9 and TRBJ2-7; 8 nucleotides agree with TRBD2. This CDR3 is built from 16 residues. Germline lookup yields CDR1 SEHNR and CDR2 FQNEAQ (reference sequence). Unmatched junction bases numbered 25, after V lost 10 bases and J lost 11 bases.